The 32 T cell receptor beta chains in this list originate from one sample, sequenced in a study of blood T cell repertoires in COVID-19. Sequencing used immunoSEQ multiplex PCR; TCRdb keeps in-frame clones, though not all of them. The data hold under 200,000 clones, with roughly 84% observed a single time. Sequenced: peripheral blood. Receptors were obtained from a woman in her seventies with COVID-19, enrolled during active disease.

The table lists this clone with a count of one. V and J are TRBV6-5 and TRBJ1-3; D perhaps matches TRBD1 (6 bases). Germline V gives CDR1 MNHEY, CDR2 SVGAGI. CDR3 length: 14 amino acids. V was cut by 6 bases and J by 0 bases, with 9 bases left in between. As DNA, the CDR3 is TGTGCCAGCAGACAGGGATTCTCTGGAAACACCATATATTTT. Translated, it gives CASRQGFSGNTIYF.

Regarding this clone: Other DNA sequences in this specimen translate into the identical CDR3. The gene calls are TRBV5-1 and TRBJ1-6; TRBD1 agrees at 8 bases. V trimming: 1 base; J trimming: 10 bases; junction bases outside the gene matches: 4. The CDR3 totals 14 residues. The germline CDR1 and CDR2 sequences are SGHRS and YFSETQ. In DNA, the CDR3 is TGCGCCAGCAGCTTGCAGGGGGCGGAATCACCCCTCCACTTT. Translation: CASSLQGAESPLHF.

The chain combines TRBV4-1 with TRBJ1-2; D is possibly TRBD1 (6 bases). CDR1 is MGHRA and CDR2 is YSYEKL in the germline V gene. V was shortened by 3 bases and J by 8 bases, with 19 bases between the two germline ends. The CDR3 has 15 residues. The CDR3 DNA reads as TGCGCCAGCAGCCACCCCCAGGGGAAGGTTCGGGGCTACACCTTC. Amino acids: CASSHPQGKVRGYTF.

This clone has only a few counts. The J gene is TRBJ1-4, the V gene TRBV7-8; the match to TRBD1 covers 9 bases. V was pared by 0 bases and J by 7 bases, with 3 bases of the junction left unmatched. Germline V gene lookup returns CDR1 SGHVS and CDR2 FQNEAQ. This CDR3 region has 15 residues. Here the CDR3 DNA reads TGTGCCAGCAGCTTAGCGGGGACAGGGTTTGAAAAACTGTTTTTT. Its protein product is CASSLAGTGFEKLFF.

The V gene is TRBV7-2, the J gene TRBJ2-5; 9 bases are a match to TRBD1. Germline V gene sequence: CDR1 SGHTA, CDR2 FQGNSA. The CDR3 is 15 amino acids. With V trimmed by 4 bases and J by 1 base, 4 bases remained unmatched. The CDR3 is CASSSYRGPQETQYF. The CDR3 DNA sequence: TGTGCCAGCAGCTCGTACAGGGGGCCCCAAGAGACCCAGTACTTC. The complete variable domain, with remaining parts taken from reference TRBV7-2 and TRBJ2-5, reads GAGVSQSPSNKVTEKGKDVELRCDPISGHTALYWYRQSLGQGLEFLIYFQGNSAPDKSGLPSDRFSAERTGGSVSTLTIQRTQQEDSAVYLCASSSYRGPQETQYFGPGTRLLVL.

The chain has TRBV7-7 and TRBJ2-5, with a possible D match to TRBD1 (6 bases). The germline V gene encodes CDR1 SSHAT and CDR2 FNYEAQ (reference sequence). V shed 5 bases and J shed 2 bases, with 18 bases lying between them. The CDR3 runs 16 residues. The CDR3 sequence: CASSLTGTEGQETQYF. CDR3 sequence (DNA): TGTGCCAGCAGCCTAACAGGGACCGAGGGGCAAGAGACCCAGTACTTC.

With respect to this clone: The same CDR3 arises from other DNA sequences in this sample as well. CDR3 coding DNA: TGCGCCAGCAGCTTGGCGGGGGATACTGGAAACACCATATATTTT. This gives the protein CASSLAGDTGNTIYF. This chain uses TRBV5-1 with TRBJ1-3; TRBD1 might be the D (5 bases). The germline V gene encodes CDR1 SGHRS and CDR2 YFSETQ. The CDR3 runs to 15 residues. Trimming pared 0 bases from V and 2 bases from J, leaving 9 bases between.

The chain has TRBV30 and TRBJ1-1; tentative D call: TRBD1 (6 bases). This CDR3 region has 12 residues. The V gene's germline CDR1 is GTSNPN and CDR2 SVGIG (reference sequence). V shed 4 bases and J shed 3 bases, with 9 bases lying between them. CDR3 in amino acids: CAWTHRDTEAFF. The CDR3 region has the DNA TGTGCCTGGACCCACAGGGACACTGAAGCTTTCTTT.

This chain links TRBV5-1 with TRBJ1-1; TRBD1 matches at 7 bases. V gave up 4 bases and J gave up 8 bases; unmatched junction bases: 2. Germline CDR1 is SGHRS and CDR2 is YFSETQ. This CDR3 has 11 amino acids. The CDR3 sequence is CASSATGEAFF. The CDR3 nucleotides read TGCGCCAGCAGCGCGACAGGGGAAGCTTTCTTT.

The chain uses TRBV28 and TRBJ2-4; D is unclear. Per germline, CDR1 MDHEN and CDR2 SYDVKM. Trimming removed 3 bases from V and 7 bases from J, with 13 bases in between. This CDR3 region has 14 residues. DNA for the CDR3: TGTGCCAGCAGTTTGCCCCGTTCCGGGAACATTCAGTACTTC. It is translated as CASSLPRSGNIQYF.

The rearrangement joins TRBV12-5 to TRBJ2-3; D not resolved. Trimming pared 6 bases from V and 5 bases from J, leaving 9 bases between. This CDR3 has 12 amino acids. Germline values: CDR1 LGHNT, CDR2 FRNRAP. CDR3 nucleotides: TGTGCTAGTGGGCCAAGCGAAGATACGCAGTATTTT. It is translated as CASGPSEDTQYF.

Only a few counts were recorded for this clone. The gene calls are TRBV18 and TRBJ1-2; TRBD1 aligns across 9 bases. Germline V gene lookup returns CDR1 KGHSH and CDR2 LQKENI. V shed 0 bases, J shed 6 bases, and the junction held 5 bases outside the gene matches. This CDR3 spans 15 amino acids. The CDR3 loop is CASSPPGQGEHGYTF. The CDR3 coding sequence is TGTGCCAGCTCACCACCGGGACAGGGTGAACATGGCTACACCTTC.

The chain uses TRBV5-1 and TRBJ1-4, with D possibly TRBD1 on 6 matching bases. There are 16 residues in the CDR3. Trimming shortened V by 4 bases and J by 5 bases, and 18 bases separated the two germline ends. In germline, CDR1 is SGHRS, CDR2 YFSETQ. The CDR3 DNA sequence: TGCGCCAGCAGCCTAGGGCGCAGGGGCTCAAATGAAAAACTGTTTTTT. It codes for CASSLGRRGSNEKLFF. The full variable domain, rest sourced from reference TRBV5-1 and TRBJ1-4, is KAGVTQTPRYLIKTRGQQVTLSCSPISGHRSVSWYQQTPGQGLQFLFEYFSETQRNKGNFPGRFSGRQFSNSRSEMNVSTLELGDSALYLCASSLGRRGSNEKLFFGSGTQLSVL.

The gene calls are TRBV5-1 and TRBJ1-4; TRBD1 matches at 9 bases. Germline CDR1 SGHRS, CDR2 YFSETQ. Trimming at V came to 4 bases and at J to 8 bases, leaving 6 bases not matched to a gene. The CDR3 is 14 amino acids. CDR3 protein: CASSEGQGVEKLFF. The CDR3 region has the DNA TGCGCCAGCAGCGAGGGACAGGGTGTGGAAAAACTGTTTTTT.

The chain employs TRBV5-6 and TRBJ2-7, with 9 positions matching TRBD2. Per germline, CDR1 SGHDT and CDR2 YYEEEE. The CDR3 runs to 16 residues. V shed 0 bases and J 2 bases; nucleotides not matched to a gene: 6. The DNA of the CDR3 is TGTGCCAGCAGCTTGGAAGGCGGGAGGGGACCCTACGAGCAGTACTTC. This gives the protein CASSLEGGRGPYEQYF.

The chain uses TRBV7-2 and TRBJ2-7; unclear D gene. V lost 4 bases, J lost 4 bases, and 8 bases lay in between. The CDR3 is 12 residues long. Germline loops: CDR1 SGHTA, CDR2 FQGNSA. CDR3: CASSSSRYEQYF. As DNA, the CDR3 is TGTGCCAGCAGCTCGAGCAGGTACGAGCAGTACTTC.

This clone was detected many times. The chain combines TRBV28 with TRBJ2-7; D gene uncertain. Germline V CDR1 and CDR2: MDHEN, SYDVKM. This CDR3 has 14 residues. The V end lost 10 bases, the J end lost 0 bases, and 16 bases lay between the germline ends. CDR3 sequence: CATTTMESSYEQYV. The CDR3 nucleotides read TGTGCCACCACTACAATGGAGAGCTCCTACGAGCAGTACGTC.

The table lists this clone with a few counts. The CDR3 nucleotides read TGCGCCAGCAGCCCGTACACAGGCTCTGGAAACACCATATATTTT. This sequence encodes CASSPYTGSGNTIYF. The J gene is TRBJ1-3, the V gene TRBV5-1, with a weak D call TRBD1 (5 bases). The CDR3 totals 15 residues. The V end lost 4 bases, the J end lost 0 bases, and 11 bases lay between the germline ends. Looked up from germline, CDR1 is SGHRS and CDR2 is YFSETQ.

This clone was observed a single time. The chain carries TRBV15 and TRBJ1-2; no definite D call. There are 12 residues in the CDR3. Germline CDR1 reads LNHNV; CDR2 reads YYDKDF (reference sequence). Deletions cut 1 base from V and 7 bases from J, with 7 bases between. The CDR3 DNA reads TGTGCCACCAGCAGAGGAGGTTTTGGCTACACCTTC. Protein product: CATSRGGFGYTF.

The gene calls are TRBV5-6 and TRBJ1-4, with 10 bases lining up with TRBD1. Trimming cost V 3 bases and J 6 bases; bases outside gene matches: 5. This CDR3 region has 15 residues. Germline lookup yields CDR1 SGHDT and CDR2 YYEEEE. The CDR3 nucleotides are TGTGCCAGCAGCTCTCGAGGGACAGGGGATGAAAAACTGTTTTTT. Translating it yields CASSSRGTGDEKLFF.

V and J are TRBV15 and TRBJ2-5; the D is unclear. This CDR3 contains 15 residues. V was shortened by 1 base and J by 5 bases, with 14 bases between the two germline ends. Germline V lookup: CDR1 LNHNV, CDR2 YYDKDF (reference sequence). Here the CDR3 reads CATSRASLYLETQYF. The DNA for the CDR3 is TGTGCCACCAGCAGAGCGTCTCTTTATCTCGAGACCCAGTACTTC.

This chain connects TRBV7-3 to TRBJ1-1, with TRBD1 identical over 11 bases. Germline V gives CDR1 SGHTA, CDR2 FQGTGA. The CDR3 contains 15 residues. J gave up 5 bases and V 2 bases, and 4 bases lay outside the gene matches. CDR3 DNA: TGTGCCAGCAGCTTAGGACAGGGGGCATGGACTGAAGCTTTCTTT. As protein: CASSLGQGAWTEAFF. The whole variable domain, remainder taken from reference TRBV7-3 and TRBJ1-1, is GAGVSQTPSNKVTEKGKYVELRCDPISGHTALYWYRQSLGQGPEFLIYFQGTGAADDSGLPNDRFFAVRPEGSVSTLKIQRTERGDSAVYLCASSLGQGAWTEAFFGQGTRLTVV.

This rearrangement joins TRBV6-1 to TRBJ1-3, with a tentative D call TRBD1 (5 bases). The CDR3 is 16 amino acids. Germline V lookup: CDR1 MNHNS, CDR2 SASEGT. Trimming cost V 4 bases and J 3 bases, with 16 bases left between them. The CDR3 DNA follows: TGTGCCAGCAGTGGAAGACAGTCCCGTTATGGAAACACCATATATTTT. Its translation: CASSGRQSRYGNTIYF.

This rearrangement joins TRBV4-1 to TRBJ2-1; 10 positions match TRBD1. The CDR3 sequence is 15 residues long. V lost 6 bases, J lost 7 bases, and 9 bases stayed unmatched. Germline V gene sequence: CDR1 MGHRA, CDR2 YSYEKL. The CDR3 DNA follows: TGCGCCAGCAGACAACCCGACAGGGGGCAGAATGAGCAGTTCTTC. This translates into CASRQPDRGQNEQFF.

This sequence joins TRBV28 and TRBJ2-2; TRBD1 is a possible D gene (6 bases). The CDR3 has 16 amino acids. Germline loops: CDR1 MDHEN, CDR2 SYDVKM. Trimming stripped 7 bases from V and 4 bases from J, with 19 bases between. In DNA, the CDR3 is TGTGCCAGCAAAACCCAAACAGGGTGGGGCACCGGGGAGCTGTTTTTT. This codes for CASKTQTGWGTGELFF. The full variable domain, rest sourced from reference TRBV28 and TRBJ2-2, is DVKVTQSSRYLVKRTGEKVFLECVQDMDHENMFWYRQDPGLGLRLIYFSYDVKMKEKGDIPEGYSVSREKKERFSLILESASTNQTSMYLCASKTQTGWGTGELFFGEGSRLTVL.

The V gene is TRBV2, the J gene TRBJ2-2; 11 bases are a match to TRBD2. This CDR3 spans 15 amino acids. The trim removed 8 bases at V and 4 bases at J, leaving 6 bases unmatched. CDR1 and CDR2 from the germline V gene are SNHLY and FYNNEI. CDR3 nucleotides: TGTGCCAGCGAACTAGCGGGAGACCCCACCGGGGAGCTGTTTTTT. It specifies CASELAGDPTGELFF.

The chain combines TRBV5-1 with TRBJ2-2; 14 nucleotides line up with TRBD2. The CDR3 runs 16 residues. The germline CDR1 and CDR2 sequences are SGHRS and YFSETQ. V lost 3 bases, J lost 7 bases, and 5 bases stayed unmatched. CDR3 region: CASSSGLAGAHGELFF. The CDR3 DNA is TGCGCCAGCAGCTCGGGACTAGCGGGGGCCCACGGGGAGCTGTTTTTT. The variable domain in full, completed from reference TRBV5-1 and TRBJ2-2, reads KAGVTQTPRYLIKTRGQQVTLSCSPISGHRSVSWYQQTPGQGLQFLFEYFSETQRNKGNFPGRFSGRQFSNSRSEMNVSTLELGDSALYLCASSSGLAGAHGELFFGEGSRLTVL.

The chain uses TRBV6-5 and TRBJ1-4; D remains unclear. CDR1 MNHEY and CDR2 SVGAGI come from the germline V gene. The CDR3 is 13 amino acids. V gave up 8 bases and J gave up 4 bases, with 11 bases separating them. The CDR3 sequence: CASRGRVNEKLFF. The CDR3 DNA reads TGTGCCAGCCGCGGGCGGGTTAATGAAAAACTGTTTTTT.

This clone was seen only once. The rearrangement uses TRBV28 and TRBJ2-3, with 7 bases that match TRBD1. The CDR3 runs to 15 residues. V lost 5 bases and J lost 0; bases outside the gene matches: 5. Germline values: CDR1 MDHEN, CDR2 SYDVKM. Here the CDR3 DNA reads TGTGCCAGCAGTCCGCCGGGACAGAGCACAGATACGCAGTATTTT. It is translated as CASSPPGQSTDTQYF.

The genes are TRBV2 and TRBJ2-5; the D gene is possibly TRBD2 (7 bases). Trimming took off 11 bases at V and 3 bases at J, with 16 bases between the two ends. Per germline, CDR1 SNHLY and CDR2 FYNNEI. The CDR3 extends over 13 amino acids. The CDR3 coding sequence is TGTGCCCAAAATCTAGGGGGGGAAGAGACCCAGTACTTC. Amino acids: CAQNLGGEETQYF.

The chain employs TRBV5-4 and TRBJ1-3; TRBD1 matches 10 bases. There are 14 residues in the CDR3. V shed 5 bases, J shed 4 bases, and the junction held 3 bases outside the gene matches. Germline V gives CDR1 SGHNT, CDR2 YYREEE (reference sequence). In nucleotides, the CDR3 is TGTGCCAGCAGTCGACAGGGGGCAGGAAACACCATATATTTT. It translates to CASSRQGAGNTIYF. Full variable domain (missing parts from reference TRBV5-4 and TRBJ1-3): ETGVTQSPTHLIKTRGQQVTLRCSSQSGHNTVSWYQQALGQGPQFIFQYYREEENGRGNFPPRFSGLQFPNYSSELNVNALELDDSALYLCASSRQGAGNTIYFGEGSWLTVV.

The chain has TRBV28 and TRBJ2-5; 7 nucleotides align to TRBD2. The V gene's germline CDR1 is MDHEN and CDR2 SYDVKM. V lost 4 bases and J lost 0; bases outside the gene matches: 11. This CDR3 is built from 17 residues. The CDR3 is CASSSSWREGYQETQYF. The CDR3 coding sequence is TGTGCCAGCAGTTCCTCGTGGAGGGAGGGGTACCAAGAGACCCAGTACTTC. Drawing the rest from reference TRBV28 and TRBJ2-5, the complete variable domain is DVKVTQSSRYLVKRTGEKVFLECVQDMDHENMFWYRQDPGLGLRLIYFSYDVKMKEKGDIPEGYSVSREKKERFSLILESASTNQTSMYLCASSSSWREGYQETQYFGPGTRLLVL.